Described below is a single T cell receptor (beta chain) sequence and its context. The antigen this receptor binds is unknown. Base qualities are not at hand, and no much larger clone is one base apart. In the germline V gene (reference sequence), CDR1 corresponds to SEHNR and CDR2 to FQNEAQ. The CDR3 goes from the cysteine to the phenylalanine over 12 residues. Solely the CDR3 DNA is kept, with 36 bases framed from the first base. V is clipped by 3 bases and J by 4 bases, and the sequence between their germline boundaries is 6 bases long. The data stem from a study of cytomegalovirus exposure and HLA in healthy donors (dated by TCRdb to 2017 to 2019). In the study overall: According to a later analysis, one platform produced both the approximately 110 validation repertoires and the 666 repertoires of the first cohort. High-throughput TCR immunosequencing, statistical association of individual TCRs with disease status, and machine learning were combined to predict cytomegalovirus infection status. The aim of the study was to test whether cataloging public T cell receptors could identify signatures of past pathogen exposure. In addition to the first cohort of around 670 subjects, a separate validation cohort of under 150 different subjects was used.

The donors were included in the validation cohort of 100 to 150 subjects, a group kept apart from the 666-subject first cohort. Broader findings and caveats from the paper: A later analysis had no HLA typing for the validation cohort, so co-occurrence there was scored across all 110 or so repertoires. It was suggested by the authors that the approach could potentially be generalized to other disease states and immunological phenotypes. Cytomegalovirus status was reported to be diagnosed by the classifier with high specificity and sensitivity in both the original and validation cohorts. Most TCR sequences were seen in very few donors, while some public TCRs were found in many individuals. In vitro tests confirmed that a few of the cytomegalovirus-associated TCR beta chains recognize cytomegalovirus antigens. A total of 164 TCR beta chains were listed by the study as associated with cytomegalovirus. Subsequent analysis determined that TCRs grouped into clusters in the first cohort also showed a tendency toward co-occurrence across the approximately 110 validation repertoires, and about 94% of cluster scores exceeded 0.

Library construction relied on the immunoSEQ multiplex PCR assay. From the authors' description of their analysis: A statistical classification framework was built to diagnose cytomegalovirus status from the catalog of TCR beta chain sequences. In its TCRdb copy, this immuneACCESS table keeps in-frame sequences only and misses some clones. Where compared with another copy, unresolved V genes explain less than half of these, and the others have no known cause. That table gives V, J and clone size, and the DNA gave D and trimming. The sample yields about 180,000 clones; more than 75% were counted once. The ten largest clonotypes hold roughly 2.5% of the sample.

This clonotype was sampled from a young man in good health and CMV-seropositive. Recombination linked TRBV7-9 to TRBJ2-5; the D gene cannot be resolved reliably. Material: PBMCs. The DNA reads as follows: TGTGCCAGCAGCTTTCTCGGAGAGACCCAGTACTTC. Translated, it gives CASSFLGETQYF. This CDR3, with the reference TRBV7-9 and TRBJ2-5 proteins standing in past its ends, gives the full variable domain DTGVSQNPRHKITKRGQNVTFRCDPISEHNRLYWYRQTLGQGPEFLTYFQNEAQLEKSRLLSDRFSAERPKGSFSTLEIQRTEQGDSAMYLCASSFLGETQYFGPGTRLLVL.